This entry is about one T cell receptor beta chain. The sample originates from a study of blood T cells in healthy people across ages. Combining a sample-barcoded 5' primer with a J-beta primer mix, a second PCR ran for roughly 6 to 12 cycles. TCRdb re-called the 5' RACE reads with MiXCR, one entry per CDR3 protein. The sample has 1.5 million to 2 million distinct CDR3 sequences, about 49% seen once; the top ten hold about 2.1%. This CDR3 is built from 16 residues. The sample consisted of blood. The gene calls are TRBV21-1 and TRBJ1-2; the table's D call TRBD1 went unverified against the DNA. TRBV21-1 is given as a pseudogene. The source is a woman between 40 and 50 years old in good health. For the CDR3, the DNA is TGTGCCTCCCCAAGTCGGGGGGCGATTACTCGGTATGGCTACACCTTC. Protein product: CASPSRGAITRYGYTF.